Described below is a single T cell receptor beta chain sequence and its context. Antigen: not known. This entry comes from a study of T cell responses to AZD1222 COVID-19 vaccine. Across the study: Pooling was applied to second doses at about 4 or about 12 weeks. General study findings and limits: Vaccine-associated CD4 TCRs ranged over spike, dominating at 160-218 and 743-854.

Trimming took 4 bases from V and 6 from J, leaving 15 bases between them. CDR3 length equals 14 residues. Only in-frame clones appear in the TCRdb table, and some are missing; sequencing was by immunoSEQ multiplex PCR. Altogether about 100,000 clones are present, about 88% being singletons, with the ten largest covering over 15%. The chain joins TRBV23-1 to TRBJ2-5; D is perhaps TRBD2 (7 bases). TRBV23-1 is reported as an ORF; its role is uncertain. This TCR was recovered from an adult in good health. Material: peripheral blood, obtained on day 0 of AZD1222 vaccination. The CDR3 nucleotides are TGCGCCAGCAGTCGGGGGGGCGCATCACAGACCCAGTACTTC. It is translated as CASSRGGASQTQYF.